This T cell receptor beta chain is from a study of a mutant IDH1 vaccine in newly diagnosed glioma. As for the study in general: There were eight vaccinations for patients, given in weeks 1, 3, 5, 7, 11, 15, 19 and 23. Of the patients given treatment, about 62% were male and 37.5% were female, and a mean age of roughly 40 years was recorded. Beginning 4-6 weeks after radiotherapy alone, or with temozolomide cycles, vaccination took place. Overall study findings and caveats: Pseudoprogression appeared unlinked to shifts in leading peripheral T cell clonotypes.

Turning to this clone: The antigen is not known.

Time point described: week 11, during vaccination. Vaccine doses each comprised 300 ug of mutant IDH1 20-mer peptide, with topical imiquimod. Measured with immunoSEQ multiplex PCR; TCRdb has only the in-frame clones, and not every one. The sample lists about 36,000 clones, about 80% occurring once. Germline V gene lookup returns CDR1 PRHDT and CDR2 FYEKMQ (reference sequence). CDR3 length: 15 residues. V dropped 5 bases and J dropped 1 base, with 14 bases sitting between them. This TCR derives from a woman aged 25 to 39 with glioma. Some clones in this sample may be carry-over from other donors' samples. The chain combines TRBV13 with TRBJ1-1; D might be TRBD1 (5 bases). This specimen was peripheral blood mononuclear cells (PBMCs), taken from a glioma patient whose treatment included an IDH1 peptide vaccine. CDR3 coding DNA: TGTGCCAGCAGCGACTTCGCGGACAAGAACACTGAAGCTTTCTTT. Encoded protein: CASSDFADKNTEAFF.